The table lists the clone carrying this T cell receptor (beta chain) with many counts. What it recognizes is unknown. The sample is drawn from a study of Graves' ophthalmopathy and Graves' hyperthyroidism. Notes on the study in general: The model's prediction of ophthalmopathy progression had 70.59% sensitivity and around 72% specificity.

RNA transcripts yielded amplified TCR beta CDR3 regions. Scientists carried out first-round RT-PCR using HTBI primers and then a second-round multiplex PCR. One entry per CDR3 protein results from TCRdb running MiXCR on the multiplex PCR reads. The data contain 300,000 to 400,000 distinct CDR3 sequences, roughly 15% of them singletons. This sequence was found in an adult man with Graves' ophthalmopathy. The sequenced material came from peripheral blood.

This chain's CDR3 is CASSPSNGLLNYGYTF. As DNA, the CDR3 is TGTGCCAGCAGCCCGAGTAATGGACTGCTTAACTATGGCTACACCTTC. The gene calls are TRBV7-8 and TRBJ1-2, with unresolved D. The V gene's germline CDR1 is SGHVS and CDR2 FQNEAQ. Between the trimmed V and J ends, which lost 5 bases and 1 base, there was a span of 17 bases. There are 16 residues in the CDR3.